This T cell receptor beta chain is from a study of shared clonotypes between healthy human individuals. The naive CD8 subset, CD45RO-negative cells positively selected for CCR7, excluded terminally differentiated effector memory CD45RA+ cells. This CDR3 contains 16 residues. Germline CDR1 is SGHVS and CDR2 is FQNEAQ. Trimming removed 1 base from V and 4 bases from J, with 16 bases in between. The assay was immunoSEQ multiplex PCR, and TCRdb's table has in-frame clones only and misses some. The sample records some 600,000 clones, around 96% being singletons. The material sequenced was naive CD8+ T cells sorted from blood. The sequence was obtained from a woman younger than 45 in good health. The chain carries TRBV7-8 and TRBJ1-2, with D unresolved. In DNA, the CDR3 is TGTGCCAGCAGCTTAGAGGCTTCCGGAGGCGGCTATGGCTACACCTTC. This gives the protein CASSLEASGGGYGYTF.